This record covers a single T cell receptor (beta chain). In the source study's methods: The assay estimated nucleated cells by amplifying reference gene primers. Sequenced by immunoSEQ multiplex PCR; TCRdb stores in-frame clones only, minus some. The V and J calls and clone size are taken from that table; D and trimming were inferred from the DNA. The sample has roughly 190,000 clones; approximately 85% are singletons. Germline V lookup: CDR1 MNHEY, CDR2 SVGAGI. There are 14 residues in the CDR3. Trimming removed 5 bases from V and 10 bases from J; junction bases left unmatched: 8. The data originate from a study of blood T cell repertoires in COVID-19. Study-wide background: The United States, Italy and Spain were the sources of the acute and convalescent COVID-19 samples.

This chain connects TRBV6-5 to TRBJ2-1; 10 positions match TRBD2. Sample: peripheral blood. This clonotype was sampled from a woman in her 70s with active or convalescent COVID-19. The CDR3 is CASSPTSGWGEQFF. The CDR3, as DNA: TGTGCCAGCAGTCCGACTAGCGGGTGGGGGGAGCAGTTCTTC.